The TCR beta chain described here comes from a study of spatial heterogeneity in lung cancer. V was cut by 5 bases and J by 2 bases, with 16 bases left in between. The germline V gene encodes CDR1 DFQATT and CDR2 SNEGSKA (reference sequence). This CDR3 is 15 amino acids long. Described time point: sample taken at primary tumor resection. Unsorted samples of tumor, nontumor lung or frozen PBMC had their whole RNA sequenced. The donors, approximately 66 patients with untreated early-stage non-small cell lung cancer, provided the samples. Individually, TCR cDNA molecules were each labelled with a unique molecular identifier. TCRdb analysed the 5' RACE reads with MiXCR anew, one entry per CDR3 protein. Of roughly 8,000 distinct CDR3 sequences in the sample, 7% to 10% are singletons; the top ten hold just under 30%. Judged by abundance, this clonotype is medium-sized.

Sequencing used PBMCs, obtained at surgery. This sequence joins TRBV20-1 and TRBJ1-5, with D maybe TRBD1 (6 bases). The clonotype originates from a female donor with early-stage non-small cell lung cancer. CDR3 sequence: CSALPPGAGNQPQHF. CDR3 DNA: TGCAGTGCTCTCCCCCCAGGGGCTGGCAATCAGCCCCAGCATTTT.